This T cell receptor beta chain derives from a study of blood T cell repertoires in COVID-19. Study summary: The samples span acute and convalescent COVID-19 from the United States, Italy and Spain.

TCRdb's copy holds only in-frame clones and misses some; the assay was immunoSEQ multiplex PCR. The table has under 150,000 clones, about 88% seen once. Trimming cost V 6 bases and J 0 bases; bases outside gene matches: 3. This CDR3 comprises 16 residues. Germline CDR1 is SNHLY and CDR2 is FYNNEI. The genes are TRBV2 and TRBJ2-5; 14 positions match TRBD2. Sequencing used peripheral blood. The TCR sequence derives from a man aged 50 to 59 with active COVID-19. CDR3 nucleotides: TGTGCCAGCAGACTGGGACTAGCGGGGGACCAAGAGACCCAGTACTTC. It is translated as CASRLGLAGDQETQYF.